These 21 T cell receptor beta chains came from one sample sequenced in a study of beta chain features in type 1 diabetes. Every bit of the isolated RNA underwent reverse transcription, so sequencing read expressed TCRB transcripts. The protocol was immunoSEQ multiplex PCR, while the TCRdb copy is restricted to in-frame clones and leaves out a portion. Altogether under 500,000 clones are present, approximately 30% being singletons, with the ten largest covering roughly 0.06%. The sequencing sample was made of naive CD4+ T cells from blood. These receptors originate from a man aged 18-30 years in good health.

V gene TRBV30 combines with J gene TRBJ2-7; D call uncertain. CDR3 length equals 14 residues. Germline loops: CDR1 GTSNPN, CDR2 SVGIG (reference sequence). Trimming pared 2 bases from V and 3 bases from J, leaving 14 bases between. CDR3 sequence: CAWSLERIFYEQYF. The CDR3 DNA reads as TGTGCCTGGAGTTTAGAGCGCATTTTCTACGAGCAGTACTTC.

The V and J genes are TRBV4-3 and TRBJ2-7; D possibly uses TRBD1 or TRBD2 (5 bases each). Germline CDR1 reads LGHNA; CDR2 reads YSLEER. V dropped 4 bases and J dropped 3 bases, with 10 bases sitting between them. CDR3 length: 13 amino acids. The CDR3 nucleotides are TGCGCCAGCAGCCGGGGACCCTACTACGAGCAGTACTTC. It codes for CASSRGPYYEQYF.

This clone was seen a handful of times. The chain combines TRBV28 with TRBJ2-7, with D hard to call. The germline V and J ends were trimmed by 3 bases and 2 bases, with 14 bases remaining between them. The CDR3 has 15 residues. Per the germline V gene, CDR1 is MDHEN and CDR2 is SYDVKM. The CDR3 protein is CASSLFGPETYEQYF. As DNA, the CDR3 is TGTGCCAGCAGTTTGTTTGGTCCCGAGACCTACGAGCAGTACTTC.

This rearrangement joins TRBV29-1 to TRBJ2-3, with D tentatively TRBD2 (6 bases). CDR1 is SQVTM and CDR2 is ANQGSEA in the germline V gene. V shed 8 bases and J shed 3 bases, with 15 bases lying between them. The CDR3 contains 13 residues. CDR3 residues: CSLGGLRTDTQYF. The CDR3, as DNA: TGCAGCCTCGGGGGTCTCAGGACAGATACGCAGTATTTT.

This clone has only a few counts. Within the sample, other DNA sequences also encode this same CDR3. The chain has TRBV30 and TRBJ2-7, with D possibly TRBD1 on 5 matching bases. Germline V gene lookup returns CDR1 GTSNPN and CDR2 SVGIG (reference sequence). The CDR3 is 12 amino acids. V shed 4 bases and J shed 4 bases, with 11 bases lying between them. CDR3 sequence: CAWNQGTYEQYF. The CDR3 bases are TGTGCCTGGAACCAGGGAACGTACGAGCAGTACTTC. The whole variable domain, filled in from reference TRBV30 and TRBJ2-7, reads SQTIHQWPATLVQPVGSPLSLECTVEGTSNPNLYWYRQAAGRGLQLLFYSVGIGQISSEVPQNLSASRPQDRQFILSSKKLLLSDSGFYLCAWNQGTYEQYFGPGTRLTVT.

The chain uses TRBV30 and TRBJ2-3, with TRBD2 matching over 12 bases. This CDR3 is built from 17 residues. V was clipped by 2 bases and J by 6 bases; unmatched bases: 12. CDR1 is GTSNPN, CDR2 SVGIG, per germline (reference sequence). CDR3 nucleotides: TGTGCCTGGAGTTCAACCCGGACTAGCGGGATATTGGATACGCAGTATTTT. Protein product: CAWSSTRTSGILDTQYF.

Only a few counts were recorded for this clone. The rearrangement links TRBV19 to TRBJ2-7; TRBD1 matches at 7 bases. The CDR3 has 15 amino acids. CDR1 LNHDA and CDR2 SQIVND come from the germline V gene (reference sequence). With 3 bases clipped from V and 3 bases from J, the junction kept 8 bases outside the gene matches. CDR3 DNA sequence: TGTGCCAGTAGTATGGTGGGGGACAGAAGCTACGAGCAGTACTTC. Translated, it gives CASSMVGDRSYEQYF.

This clone was seen a few times. The V call is TRBV19, the J call TRBJ2-1; 8 bases align to TRBD2. Trimming removed 6 bases from V and 4 bases from J; junction bases left unmatched: 14. The germline V gene encodes CDR1 LNHDA and CDR2 SQIVND (reference sequence). The CDR3 runs to 17 residues. The CDR3 here is CASSRYGAGASYNEQFF. CDR3 DNA sequence: TGTGCCAGTAGCCGCTACGGAGCGGGAGCTTCGTACAATGAGCAGTTCTTC.

The J gene is TRBJ2-7, the V gene TRBV5-1, with TRBD2 matching over 9 bases. The CDR3 is 15 residues long. V lost 3 bases to trimming and J lost 6 bases; unmatched junction nucleotides: 10. From germline, CDR1 is SGHRS and CDR2 YFSETQ. The CDR3 coding sequence is TGCGCCAGCAGCTCCTTAGCGGGAGCAGGGCTCGAGCAGTACTTC. Translation gives CASSSLAGAGLEQYF.

The chain uses TRBV5-1 and TRBJ2-5; D is possibly TRBD1 (6 bases). The CDR3 has 13 amino acids. V was cut by 6 bases and J by 4 bases, with 13 bases left in between. Germline V gene sequence: CDR1 SGHRS, CDR2 YFSETQ. The CDR3 nucleotides are TGCGCCAGCAACTCACAGGGCCCAGAGACCCAGTACTTC. Amino acid sequence: CASNSQGPETQYF.

The J gene is TRBJ2-4, the V gene TRBV18; 7 bases map to TRBD1. The CDR3 totals 13 residues. V trimming: 0 bases; J trimming: 10 bases; junction bases outside the gene matches: 3. Germline CDR1 is KGHSH and CDR2 is LQKENI. The DNA of the CDR3 is TGTGCCAGCTCACCACCCGGGACAGAAATTCAGTACTTC. It yields the protein CASSPPGTEIQYF.

This chain uses TRBV29-1 with TRBJ2-7, with 10 bases fitting TRBD2. This CDR3 has 13 residues. The ends lost 4 bases at V and 6 bases at J; junction bases unmatched: 6. CDR1 and CDR2 (germline): SQVTM, ANQGSEA. CDR3 in DNA: TGCAGCGTTGGGGGACTAGCGATTTCCGAGCAGTACTTC. It codes for CSVGGLAISEQYF.

This clone was counted only a few times. Distinct nucleotide sequences in the sample also encode this CDR3. The chain joins TRBV30 to TRBJ2-3, with 13 nucleotides matching TRBD2. The CDR3 covers 15 residues. Germline V gene data show CDR1 as GTSNPN and CDR2 as SVGIG (reference sequence). V lost 0 bases and J lost 5; bases outside the gene matches: 2. CDR3 DNA: TGTGCCTGGAGTGTACGACTAGCGGGGGGAGATACGCAGTATTTT. It encodes CAWSVRLAGGDTQYF.

The V and J genes are TRBV9 and TRBJ2-2, with 10 bases fitting TRBD2. Germline loops: CDR1 SGDLS, CDR2 YYNGEE. CDR3 length: 18 residues. With V trimmed by 4 bases and J by 0 bases, 9 bases remained unmatched. The CDR3 reads CASSPGLAAPANTGELFF. The CDR3 nucleotides read TGTGCCAGCAGCCCCGGACTAGCGGCGCCCGCGAACACCGGGGAGCTGTTTTTT.

This clone was seen more than once but under ten times. The V and J genes are TRBV18 and TRBJ2-7; 8 nucleotides align to TRBD2. The CDR3 sequence is 15 residues long. Trimming cost V 3 bases and J 0 bases; bases outside gene matches: 4. Germline V CDR1 and CDR2: KGHSH, LQKENI. The chain's CDR3 is CASSPLSGSSYEQYF. Here the CDR3 DNA reads TGTGCCAGCTCACCCCTCAGCGGGAGCTCCTACGAGCAGTACTTC.

This clone was picked up a small number of times. This chain connects TRBV30 to TRBJ2-2; a possible D gene is TRBD2 (6 bases). Trimming removed 2 bases from V and 3 bases from J, with 16 bases in between. Germline-derived CDR1 and CDR2 are GTSNPN and SVGIG (reference sequence). The CDR3 is 16 amino acids. The CDR3 DNA sequence: TGTGCCTGGAGTCGGTGGGAGGCCCGGGACACCGGGGAGCTGTTTTTT. Protein: CAWSRWEARDTGELFF.

For the CDR3, the DNA is TGTGCCAGCAGCTTGAACTCCTACAATGAGCAGTTCTTC. This codes for CASSLNSYNEQFF. The rearrangement links TRBV5-6 to TRBJ2-1, with no clear D. The CDR3 is 13 residues long. V shed 1 base and J shed 0 bases, with 2 bases lying between them. Germline assignment: CDR1 SGHDT and CDR2 YYEEEE.

The chain recombines TRBV27 with TRBJ1-2; TRBD1 matches 12 bases. Germline CDR1 is MNHEY and CDR2 is SMNVEV (reference sequence). There are 18 residues in the CDR3. V shed 5 bases, J shed 2 bases, and the junction held 12 bases outside the gene matches. The CDR3: CASSRGDRGLPVNYGYTF. CDR3 DNA: TGTGCCAGCAGTCGAGGGGACAGGGGGCTCCCTGTAAACTATGGCTACACCTTC.

The V call is TRBV23-1, the J call TRBJ2-4; 7 bases line up with TRBD2. TRBV23-1 is reported as an ORF; its role is uncertain. This CDR3 has 17 amino acids. V gave up 4 bases and J gave up 3 bases; unmatched junction bases: 12. Written as DNA, the CDR3 is TGCGCCAGCAGTCCGCAAGGTTTCAGGGAGGGCAAAAACATTCAGTACTTC. It encodes CASSPQGFREGKNIQYF.

The rearrangement joins TRBV5-1 to TRBJ1-1; D may be TRBD1 (6 bases). V lost 4 bases and J lost 5, with 21 bases in between. The CDR3 runs to 16 residues. Per the germline V gene, CDR1 is SGHRS and CDR2 is YFSETQ. CDR3 sequence (DNA): TGCGCCAGCAGCCTCGTCACCGGGACAAAGGAGACTGAAGCTTTCTTT. This codes for CASSLVTGTKETEAFF. Complete variable domain (other parts from reference TRBV5-1 and TRBJ1-1): KAGVTQTPRYLIKTRGQQVTLSCSPISGHRSVSWYQQTPGQGLQFLFEYFSETQRNKGNFPGRFSGRQFSNSRSEMNVSTLELGDSALYLCASSLVTGTKETEAFFGQGTRLTVV.

This chain uses TRBV29-1 with TRBJ2-3; TRBD2 might be the D (6 bases). CDR1 SQVTM and CDR2 ANQGSEA come from the germline V gene. Trimming shortened V by 2 bases and J by 4 bases, and 10 bases separated the two germline ends. CDR3 size: 13 residues. The CDR3 spells CSVEFGSSDTQYF. The CDR3 nucleotides read TGCAGCGTTGAATTCGGGAGCTCAGATACGCAGTATTTT.